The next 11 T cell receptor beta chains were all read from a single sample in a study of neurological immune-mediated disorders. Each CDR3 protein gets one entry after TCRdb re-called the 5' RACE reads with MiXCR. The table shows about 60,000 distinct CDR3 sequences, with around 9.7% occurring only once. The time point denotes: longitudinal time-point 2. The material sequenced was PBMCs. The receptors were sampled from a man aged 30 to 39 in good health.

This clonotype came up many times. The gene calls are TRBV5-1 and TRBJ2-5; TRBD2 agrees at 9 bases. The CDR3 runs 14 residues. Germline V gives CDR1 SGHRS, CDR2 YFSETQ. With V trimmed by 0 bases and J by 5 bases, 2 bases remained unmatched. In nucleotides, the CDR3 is TGCGCCAGCAGCTTGGTAGCGGGAGTGGAGACCCAGTACTTC. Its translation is CASSLVAGVETQYF. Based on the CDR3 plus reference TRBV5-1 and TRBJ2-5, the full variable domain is KAGVTQTPRYLIKTRGQQVTLSCSPISGHRSVSWYQQTPGQGLQFLFEYFSETQRNKGNFPGRFSGRQFSNSRSEMNVSTLELGDSALYLCASSLVAGVETQYFGPGTRLLVL.

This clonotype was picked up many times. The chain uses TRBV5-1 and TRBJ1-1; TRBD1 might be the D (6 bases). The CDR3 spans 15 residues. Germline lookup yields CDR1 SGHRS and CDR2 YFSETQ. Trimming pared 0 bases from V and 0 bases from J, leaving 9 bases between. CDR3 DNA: TGCGCCAGCAGCTTGGAGGGACACATGAACACTGAAGCTTTCTTT. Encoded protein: CASSLEGHMNTEAFF. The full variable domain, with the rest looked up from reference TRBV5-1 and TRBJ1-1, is KAGVTQTPRYLIKTRGQQVTLSCSPISGHRSVSWYQQTPGQGLQFLFEYFSETQRNKGNFPGRFSGRQFSNSRSEMNVSTLELGDSALYLCASSLEGHMNTEAFFGQGTRLTVV.

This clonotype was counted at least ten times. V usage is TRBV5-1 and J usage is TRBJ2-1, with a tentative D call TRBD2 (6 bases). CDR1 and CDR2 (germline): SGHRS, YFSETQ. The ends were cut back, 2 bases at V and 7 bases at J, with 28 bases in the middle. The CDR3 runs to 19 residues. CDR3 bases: TGCGCCAGCAGCTTAAGGGAGCGGCGCGGAGGGAGTACACGGAATGAGCAGTTCTTC. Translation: CASSLRERRGGSTRNEQFF.

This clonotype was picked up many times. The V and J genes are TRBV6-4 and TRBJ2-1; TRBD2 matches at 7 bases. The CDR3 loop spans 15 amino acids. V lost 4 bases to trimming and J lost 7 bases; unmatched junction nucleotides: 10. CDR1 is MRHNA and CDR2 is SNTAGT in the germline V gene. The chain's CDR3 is CASSAQNTGGNEQFF. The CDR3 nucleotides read TGTGCCAGCAGTGCTCAAAATACGGGAGGAAATGAGCAGTTCTTC.

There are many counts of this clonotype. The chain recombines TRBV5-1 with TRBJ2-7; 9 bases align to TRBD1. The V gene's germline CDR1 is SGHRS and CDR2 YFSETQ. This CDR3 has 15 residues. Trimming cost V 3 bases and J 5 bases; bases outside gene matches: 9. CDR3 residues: CASSYSWTGEDEQYF. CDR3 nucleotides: TGCGCCAGCAGCTACTCATGGACAGGGGAGGACGAGCAGTACTTC.

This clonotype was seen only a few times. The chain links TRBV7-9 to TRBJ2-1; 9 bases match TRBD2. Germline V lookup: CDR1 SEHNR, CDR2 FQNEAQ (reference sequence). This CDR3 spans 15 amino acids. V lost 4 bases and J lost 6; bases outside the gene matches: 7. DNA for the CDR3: TGTGCCAGCAGCTCGGGACTAGCTTTCCCCAATGAGCAGTTCTTC. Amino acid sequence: CASSSGLAFPNEQFF.

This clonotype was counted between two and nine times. The CDR3, as DNA: TGTGCCAGTAGTACTGGACTAGCGGGAGGCTACGAGCAGTACTTC. Amino acids: CASSTGLAGGYEQYF. This chain links TRBV19 with TRBJ2-7, with 14 bases matching TRBD2. Germline CDR1 is LNHDA and CDR2 is SQIVND (reference sequence). The CDR3 is 15 residues long. V lost 4 bases to trimming and J lost 3 bases; unmatched junction nucleotides: 2.

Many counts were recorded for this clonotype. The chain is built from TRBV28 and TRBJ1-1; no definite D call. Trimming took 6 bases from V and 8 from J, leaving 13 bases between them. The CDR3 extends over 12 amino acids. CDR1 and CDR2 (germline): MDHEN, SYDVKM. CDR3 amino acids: CASSPFPQEAFF. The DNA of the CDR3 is TGTGCCAGCAGCCCCTTCCCGCAAGAAGCTTTCTTT.

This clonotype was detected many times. The CDR3 reads CASSLGTGRYEQYF. DNA for the CDR3: TGTGCCAGCAGCTTGGGGACAGGGAGATACGAGCAGTACTTC. V is TRBV5-8 and J is TRBJ2-7, with 8 bases that match TRBD1. Losses at the gene ends were 0 bases for V and 4 bases for J; bases not matched to a gene: 3. This CDR3 comprises 14 residues. CDR1 and CDR2 (germline): SGHTS, YDEGEE.

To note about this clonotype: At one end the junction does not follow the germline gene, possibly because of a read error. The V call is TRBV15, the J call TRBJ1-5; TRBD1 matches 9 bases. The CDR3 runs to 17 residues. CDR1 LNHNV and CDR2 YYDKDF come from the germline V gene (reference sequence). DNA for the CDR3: TGTGCCATCAGCAGAGCGATGATTCTGGGACAGGGCCAGCCCAAGCATTTT. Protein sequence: CAISRAMILGQGQPKHF.

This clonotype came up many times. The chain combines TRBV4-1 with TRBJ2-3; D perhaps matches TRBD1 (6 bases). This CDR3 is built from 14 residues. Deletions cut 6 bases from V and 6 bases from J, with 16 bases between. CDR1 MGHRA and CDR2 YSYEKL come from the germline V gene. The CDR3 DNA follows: TGCGCCAGCAGACCAACAGGGTCTGGGGATACGCAGTATTTT. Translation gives CASRPTGSGDTQYF.